The 21 T cell receptor beta chains below come from one sample, sequenced in a study of persistence of HIV-infected CD4 T cells (dated by TCRdb to between 2020 and 2021). The treatment or condition label corresponds to: suppressive antiretroviral therapy. Lysates of CMV-infected fibroblasts at 10 ug/mL were used to stimulate the cells. Memory CD4+ T cells that did not respond, being CD40L-negative, CD69-negative and CD45RO-high, were sorted as memory populations depleted of antigen-responding cells. The immunoSEQ hsTCRB assay version 4 in survey mode was used to sequence TCRbeta repertoires from genomic DNA. TCRdb re-hosts the immuneACCESS table, in-frame sequences only. Its copies lack some clones; in the studies checked, an unresolved V gene accounts for under half of them, and the cause for the rest is not known. Here the sample has approximately 35,000 clones; roughly 82% occur a single time. Of the sample, about 0.86% is held by the ten largest clones.

No antigens are known for them. The specimen was CD4+ T cells sorted from PBMCs after roughly 18-hour stimulation, collected from a patient who received antiretroviral therapy. This sample's cell subset or site label indicates: CD40L-CD69- CD45RO-high memory CD4 T cells not responding to CMV lysate. These receptors originate from an adult man with HIV who was CMV-seropositive.

This clone was found once. The chain carries TRBV7-8 and TRBJ1-4; D unclear. Germline V lookup: CDR1 SGHVS, CDR2 FQNEAQ. The CDR3 is 14 amino acids. The V and J ends lost 4 bases and 1 base respectively, with 7 bases between them. CDR3 residues: CASSSYETNEKLFF. The CDR3 DNA follows: TGTGCCAGCAGCTCTTACGAAACTAATGAAAAACTGTTTTTT.

V gene TRBV5-4 combines with J gene TRBJ2-5, with D tentatively TRBD1 (5 bases). Trimming stripped 3 bases from V and 0 bases from J, with 12 bases between. This CDR3 comprises 15 residues. From germline, CDR1 is SGHNT and CDR2 YYREEE (reference sequence). DNA of the CDR3: TGTGCCAGCAGCTCGCCGGCAGGGAACCAAGAGACCCAGTACTTC. It codes for CASSSPAGNQETQYF. The full variable domain, completed using reference TRBV5-4 and TRBJ2-5, is ETGVTQSPTHLIKTRGQQVTLRCSSQSGHNTVSWYQQALGQGPQFIFQYYREEENGRGNFPPRFSGLQFPNYSSELNVNALELDDSALYLCASSSPAGNQETQYFGPGTRLLVL.

The chain joins TRBV5-1 to TRBJ1-1; TRBD1 aligns across 8 bases. The CDR3 extends over 17 amino acids. Germline V gene sequence: CDR1 SGHRS, CDR2 YFSETQ. V trimming: 3 bases; J trimming: 7 bases; junction bases outside the gene matches: 17. CDR3 amino acids: CASSWSGGRLSVNEAFF. The CDR3 DNA reads as TGCGCCAGCAGCTGGTCAGGGGGCCGCTTGTCGGTAAATGAAGCTTTCTTT.

The chain recombines TRBV7-2 with TRBJ2-1, with 8 bases identical to TRBD1. Germline loops: CDR1 SGHTA, CDR2 FQGNSA. Germline trimming cut 1 base from V and 4 bases from J; bases unmatched to any gene: 3. The length of the CDR3 is 15 residues. The chain's CDR3 is CASSLGQGAYNEQFF. Here the CDR3 DNA reads TGTGCCAGCAGCTTAGGGCAGGGGGCTTACAATGAGCAGTTCTTC.

The chain has TRBV7-9 and TRBJ2-1; 7 bases are shared with TRBD1. This CDR3 contains 15 residues. Germline CDR1 is SEHNR and CDR2 is FQNEAQ (reference sequence). Trimming removed 6 bases from V and 4 bases from J; junction bases left unmatched: 9. Here the CDR3 reads CASRPTGQVYNEQFF. In DNA, the CDR3 is TGTGCCAGCAGACCCACCGGACAGGTTTACAATGAGCAGTTCTTC.

The chain is built from TRBV18 and TRBJ1-1; D possibly corresponds to TRBD1 (5 bases). Trimming removed 6 bases at V and 5 bases at J, with 19 bases between. Germline CDR1 is KGHSH and CDR2 is LQKENI. The CDR3 extends over 15 amino acids. The CDR3 DNA reads as TGTGCCAGCTCCTCCGGGACTTTACCGCGGACTGAAGCTTTCTTT. The encoded protein is CASSSGTLPRTEAFF.

This clone was detected once. The chain has TRBV5-4 and TRBJ1-1, with a tentative D call TRBD1 (5 bases). Germline values: CDR1 SGHNT, CDR2 YYREEE (reference sequence). V shed 5 bases and J shed 1 base, with 12 bases lying between them. The CDR3 sequence is 14 residues long. Here the CDR3 reads CASSRGTTNTEAFF. The CDR3 nucleotides read TGTGCCAGCAGTCGCGGGACGACGAACACTGAAGCTTTCTTT.

This clone has more than one count but fewer than ten. The V gene is TRBV6-2 or TRBV6-3, the J gene TRBJ1-5, with 7 bases lining up with TRBD1. The CDR3 spans 16 residues. The V segment lost 0 bases and the J segment 3 bases; nucleotides outside the gene matches: 5. Germline CDR1 MNHEY, CDR2 SVGEGT. CDR3 sequence reads: CASSYSRTGNNQPQHF. The DNA of the CDR3 is TGTGCCAGCAGTTACTCACGGACAGGTAACAATCAGCCCCAGCATTTT.

The rearrangement uses TRBV28 and TRBJ2-3; possibly TRBD1 or TRBD2 for D (5 bases each). The CDR3 length is 14 residues. V shed 6 bases and J shed 4 bases, with 14 bases lying between them. Per germline, CDR1 MDHEN and CDR2 SYDVKM. This chain's CDR3 is CASSSGAIPDTQYF. In nucleotides, the CDR3 is TGTGCCAGCAGCTCCGGGGCCATTCCAGATACGCAGTATTTT.

The chain recombines TRBV4-3 with TRBJ2-2, with D perhaps matching TRBD1 (5 bases). This CDR3 has 18 amino acids. Trimming shortened V by 0 bases and J by 6 bases, and 20 bases separated the two germline ends. The V gene's germline CDR1 is LGHNA and CDR2 YSLEER. The CDR3, as DNA: TGCGCCAGCAGCCAAGAGAAAATCCAGGGAAGGCATTCCGGGGAGCTGTTTTTT. Translation: CASSQEKIQGRHSGELFF.

The chain joins TRBV18 to TRBJ2-5, with D tentatively TRBD1 (6 bases). Germline V gives CDR1 KGHSH, CDR2 LQKENI. This CDR3 has 15 residues. The germline V and J ends were trimmed by 2 bases and 1 base, with 11 bases remaining between them. The CDR3, as DNA: TGTGCCAGCTCACCAAACGGACAGAGCCAAGAGACCCAGTACTTC. Protein product: CASSPNGQSQETQYF.

The chain couples TRBV7-6 to TRBJ1-1; D is unclear. V lost 2 bases to trimming and J lost 0 bases, with 4 bases between them. The CDR3 has 13 residues. Germline-derived CDR1 and CDR2 are SGHVS and FNYEAQ. The CDR3 DNA reads TGTGCCAGCAGCTTACAGCTGAACACTGAAGCTTTCTTT. Translated, it gives CASSLQLNTEAFF.

The CDR3 loop reads CASSYYGNSNQPQHF. The CDR3 DNA is TGTGCCAGCAGTTATTACGGTAATAGCAATCAGCCCCAGCATTTT. The chain couples TRBV6-2 or TRBV6-3 to TRBJ1-5; D not resolved. The CDR3 consists of 15 residues. Germline assignment: CDR1 MNHEY and CDR2 SVGEGT. With 3 bases removed from V and 0 bases from J, the gap between germline ends came to 9 bases.

This clone appeared once. The chain carries TRBV27 and TRBJ2-7, with 9 positions matching TRBD1. CDR1 MNHEY and CDR2 SMNVEV come from the germline V gene (reference sequence). The junction had 9 bases not matched to a gene; V was cut back by 7 bases and J by 2 bases. This CDR3 region has 15 residues. The CDR3 region is CASTVTGGEAYEQYF. As DNA, the CDR3 is TGTGCCAGCACCGTCACAGGGGGCGAGGCCTACGAGCAGTACTTC.

This clone was seen just once. V usage is TRBV15 and J usage is TRBJ1-6; D ambiguous. Germline V CDR1 and CDR2: LNHNV, YYDKDF (reference sequence). The CDR3 is 15 residues long. Trimming stripped 10 bases from V and 7 bases from J, with 20 bases between. CDR3 sequence: CAIAPIGISNSPLHF. CDR3 coding DNA: TGTGCCATCGCACCAATAGGGATTTCAAATTCACCCCTCCACTTT.

The gene calls are TRBV7-2 and TRBJ2-5; 14 bases fit TRBD2. The CDR3 spans 16 residues. The germline V gene encodes CDR1 SGHTA and CDR2 FQGNSA. With 5 bases clipped from V and 2 bases from J, the junction kept 4 bases outside the gene matches. The CDR3 region is CASSRTSGGRQETQYF. CDR3 coding DNA: TGTGCCAGCAGCCGGACTAGCGGGGGGAGGCAAGAGACCCAGTACTTC.

About this clone: Other DNA sequences from this sample encode an identical CDR3 as well. The CDR3 loop reads CASSRTDHYGYTF. CDR3 coding DNA: TGTGCCAGCAGCCGGACTGATCATTATGGCTACACCTTC. The V and J genes are TRBV6-5 and TRBJ1-2; unclear D gene. Germline assignment: CDR1 MNHEY and CDR2 SVGAGI. V was trimmed by 6 bases and J by 5 bases, leaving 13 bases between them. The CDR3 covers 13 residues.

This clone occurred once. DNA of the CDR3: TGTGCCGGAGAGTACCAAGAGACCCAGTACTTC. This translates into CAGEYQETQYF. The rearrangement joins TRBV6-4 to TRBJ2-5; unclear D gene. V lost 11 bases and J lost 0, with 7 bases in between. Per germline, CDR1 MRHNA and CDR2 SNTAGT. The CDR3 has 11 residues.

This clone was detected a few times. This chain connects TRBV7-9 to TRBJ2-7; D unresolved. This CDR3 has 11 amino acids. V was shortened by 2 bases and J by 3 bases, with 2 bases between the two germline ends. Germline V lookup: CDR1 SEHNR, CDR2 FQNEAQ (reference sequence). In DNA form, the CDR3 reads TGTGCCAGCAGCTTATACTACGAGCAGTACTTC. It codes for CASSLYYEQYF.

This clone was detected only a few times. The chain carries TRBV7-6 and TRBJ1-1; no clear D. Per germline, CDR1 SGHVS and CDR2 FNYEAQ. V lost 1 base, J lost 1 base, and 7 bases lay in between. The length of the CDR3 is 14 residues. This chain's CDR3 is CASSLGGRNTEAFF. In DNA form, the CDR3 reads TGTGCCAGCAGCTTAGGCGGGAGGAACACTGAAGCTTTCTTT.

This clone has only a few counts. CDR3 amino acids: CASSLGYYNEQFF. The CDR3 DNA sequence: TGTGCCAGCAGTCTGGGGTACTACAATGAGCAGTTCTTC. The V call is TRBV7-6, the J call TRBJ2-1, with unresolved D. Trimming cost V 6 bases and J 3 bases, with 9 bases left between them. This CDR3 has 13 residues. Germline CDR1 reads SGHVS; CDR2 reads FNYEAQ. Full variable domain (missing parts from reference TRBV7-6 and TRBJ2-1): GAGVSQSPRYKVTKRGQDVALRCDPISGHVSLYWYRQALGQGPEFLTYFNYEAQQDKSGLPNDRFSAERPEGSISTLTIQRTEQRDSAMYRCASSLGYYNEQFFGPGTRLTVL.